Described below is a single T cell receptor beta chain sequence and its context. Its antigen remains unidentified. No base quality information exists; no much larger clone differs at one position. CDR1 and CDR2, per the germline V gene, are SGHRS and YFSETQ. V loses 0 bases at its end and J loses 4 bases; junction bases beyond the gene matches: 13. The CDR3 numbers 18 residues from cysteine through phenylalanine. Only the CDR3 part of the read is kept: 54 bases, read in frame from the first base. This specimen belongs to a study of T cell responses to AZD1222 COVID-19 vaccine (dated by TCRdb to about 2021). Concerning the study at large: A total of just over 230 trial participants underwent TCR sequencing, of whom nearly 210 received two doses of AZD1222 and some 25 received two doses of the MenACWY control vaccine. Trial participants were enrolled by age into subgroups of 18-55, 56-69 and 70-plus years, and around 150, 29 and 61 TCR-sequenced participants, respectively, were included in these subgroups.

The CDR3 regions of human TCRbeta chains were analyzed by immunosequencing. The source study handled its data this way. Repertoire TCRs were matched against a reference library of SARS-CoV-2-specific TCRs generated with the MIRA antigen-specificity platform. Breadth meant the fraction of unique TCRs that were SARS-CoV-2-associated, whereas depth meant the fraction of total T cells that were SARS-CoV-2-associated. Using the MIRA data, every spike-specific TCR was mapped to the spike region that the TCR reacted to and assigned to either a CD4 or a CD8 class. Log10-transformed breadth and depth values were compared by one-way ANOVA with Sidak's multiple comparisons tests. As stored in TCRdb, this immuneACCESS dataset retains in-frame rearrangements with V and J assigned. A fraction of the clones does not appear; measured against another copy, unresolved V genes explain less than half of the discrepancy, and the remainder lacks a known reason. V, J and clone size are those of that table, while D and trimming were read from the DNA. The sample contains 150,000 to 200,000 clones, under 95% of them found a single time. Around 1% of the sample goes to the ten largest clones.

General conclusions and limits of the study: The whole spike protein was spanned by vaccine-associated CD4 TCRs, and dominant responses were seen in regions 160-218 and 743-854. Participants were mostly white British, with more females than males. The authors suggested clonal diversity may have been underestimated. In the small 56-69-year group, the increase in depth fell short of significance, most likely because of low power. Because no samples from the day 14 peak response were available, repertoires could be characterized only after the peak T cell response. Only a handful of AZD1222 recipients were SARS-CoV-2 seropositive at baseline, limiting conclusions about previously exposed vaccinees. After two AZD1222 doses, both the breadth and the depth of spike-specific TCRs were significantly higher than at day 0 and than in MenACWY recipients. Epitopes outside the regions mutated in the B.1.351 and B.1.1.7 variants were reportedly recognized by nearly half of the unique spike-specific TCRs.

The time point label on this specimen signifies: about 28 days (+/-7) after the second vaccine dose. AZD1222 recipients with second doses at about 4 weeks or about 12 weeks were pooled, because spike-specific TCR depth and breadth did not differ between schedules. The vaccinee samples were drawn from two UK trials, COV001 and COV002, one of which was a single-blind randomized controlled phase 2/3 trial testing AZD1222 (ChAdOx1 nCoV-19) in healthy adults. For TCRbeta chain sequencing, PBMC samples from trial participants were taken at day 0 and at day 28 after the second dose. The V and J genes are TRBV5-1 and TRBJ1-2, with 9 bases in between that match TRBD1. This TCR derives from an adult who received the AZD1222 COVID-19 vaccine. The sequencing used peripheral blood, collected 28 days after the second AZD1222 dose. The bases read TGCGCCAGCAGCTTGGGGTCGACAGGGGGTATAGGGGTCTATGGCTACACCTTC. Translation gives CASSLGSTGGIGVYGYTF.